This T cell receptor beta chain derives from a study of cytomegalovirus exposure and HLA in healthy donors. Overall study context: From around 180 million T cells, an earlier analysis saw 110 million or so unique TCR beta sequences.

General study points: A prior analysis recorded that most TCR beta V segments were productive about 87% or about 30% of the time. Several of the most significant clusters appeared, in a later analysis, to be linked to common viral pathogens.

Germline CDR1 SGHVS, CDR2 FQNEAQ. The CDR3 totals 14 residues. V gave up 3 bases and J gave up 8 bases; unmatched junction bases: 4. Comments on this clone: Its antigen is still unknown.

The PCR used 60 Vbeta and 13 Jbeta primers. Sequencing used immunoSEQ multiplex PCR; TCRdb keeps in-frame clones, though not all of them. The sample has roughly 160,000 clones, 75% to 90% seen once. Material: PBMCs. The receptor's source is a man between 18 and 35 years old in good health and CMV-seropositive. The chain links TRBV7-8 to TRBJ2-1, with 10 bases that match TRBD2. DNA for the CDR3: TGTGCCAGCAGCTTTCAGCGGGGGGGCTATGAGCAGTTCTTC. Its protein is CASSFQRGGYEQFF.